Below, 11 T cell receptor beta chains from the same sample are listed, as sequenced in a study of ipilimumab plus nivolumab after autologous stem cell transplantation. Generated by immunoSEQ multiplex PCR, the TCRdb table keeps only in-frame clones and is missing some. The profile covers approximately 40,000 clones, with over 90% appearing a single time and over 0.85% taken by the ten largest. Here the sequenced sample was PBMCs, taken in a trial of ipilimumab plus nivolumab as post-transplant consolidation. The receptors were gathered from a male donor with multiple myeloma.

In its sample, this clone was seen once. The CDR3 DNA reads as TGTGCCACCGGCAAACTAGCGGGGGCTGGGGCCAACGTCCTGACTTTC. Encoded protein: CATGKLAGAGANVLTF. The chain recombines TRBV15 with TRBJ2-6, with 11 bases lining up with TRBD2. The germline CDR1 and CDR2 sequences are LNHNV and YYDKDF (reference sequence). V shed 8 bases, J shed 2 bases, and the junction held 5 bases outside the gene matches. The CDR3 covers 16 residues. The full variable domain, with the rest looked up from reference TRBV15 and TRBJ2-6, is DAMVIQNPRYQVTQFGKPVTLSCSQTLNHNVMYWYQQKSSQAPKLLFHYYDKDFNNEADTPDNFQSRRPNTSFCFLDIRSPGLGDTAMYLCATGKLAGAGANVLTFGAGSRLTVL.

The genes are TRBV28 and TRBJ1-1, with TRBD1 as a possible D gene (6 bases). Trimming took off 4 bases at V and 7 bases at J, with 13 bases between the two ends. Germline CDR1 MDHEN, CDR2 SYDVKM. The CDR3 has 13 residues. For the CDR3, the DNA is TGTGCCAGCAGTTCCCGGGGGACAATTGAAGCTTTCTTT. This encodes CASSSRGTIEAFF.

The rearrangement joins TRBV5-1 to TRBJ1-1; 8 bases fit TRBD1. The CDR3 covers 14 residues. With 4 bases clipped from V and 4 bases from J, the junction kept 6 bases outside the gene matches. Germline CDR1 SGHRS, CDR2 YFSETQ. The CDR3, as DNA: TGCGCCAGCAGCGACCAGGGGGCGGCCACTGAAGCTTTCTTT. This gives the protein CASSDQGAATEAFF.

This clone appeared a few times. The chain recombines TRBV18 with TRBJ1-1; D is undetermined. CDR1 is KGHSH and CDR2 is LQKENI in the germline V gene. This CDR3 has 13 residues. V was clipped by 6 bases and J by 1 base, with 9 bases between them. CDR3 sequence: CASSPDANTEAFF. The CDR3 DNA is TGTGCCAGCTCTCCCGACGCGAACACTGAAGCTTTCTTT.

This rearrangement joins TRBV28 to TRBJ1-1; 7 bases match TRBD1. This CDR3 is built from 15 residues. V lost 7 bases, J lost 0 bases, and 8 bases stayed unmatched. Germline CDR1 reads MDHEN; CDR2 reads SYDVKM. CDR3 DNA sequence: TGTGCCAGCACCCCGACAGGGTTTATGAACACTGAAGCTTTCTTT. It is translated as CASTPTGFMNTEAFF. The whole variable domain, remainder taken from reference TRBV28 and TRBJ1-1, is DVKVTQSSRYLVKRTGEKVFLECVQDMDHENMFWYRQDPGLGLRLIYFSYDVKMKEKGDIPEGYSVSREKKERFSLILESASTNQTSMYLCASTPTGFMNTEAFFGQGTRLTVV.

J is TRBJ1-1 and V is TRBV7-2, with a tentative D call TRBD1 (6 bases). The ends were cut back, 1 base at V and 4 bases at J, with 19 bases in the middle. The CDR3 has 17 amino acids. Per germline, CDR1 SGHTA and CDR2 FQGNSA. The CDR3 bases are TGTGCCAGCAGCTTAGGGGACGGGCGGGGGGCCGGCACTGAAGCTTTCTTT. Its translation is CASSLGDGRGAGTEAFF.

This sequence joins TRBV7-2 and TRBJ2-3; D perhaps matches TRBD1 (6 bases). V was cut by 4 bases and J by 4 bases, with 15 bases left in between. CDR1 and CDR2 (germline): SGHTA, FQGNSA. The CDR3 runs 15 residues. The CDR3 nucleotides are TGTGCCAGCAGCTCGACCGCAGGGGTCGCAGATACGCAGTATTTT. This gives the protein CASSSTAGVADTQYF.

The V gene is TRBV6-1, the J gene TRBJ2-7; a possible D gene is TRBD1 (6 bases). CDR1 MNHNS and CDR2 SASEGT come from the germline V gene. CDR3 length: 14 amino acids. V lost 4 bases and J 2 bases, leaving 12 bases between the germline ends. The CDR3 loop reads CASSVQGIPYEQYF. The DNA of the CDR3 is TGTGCCAGCAGTGTACAGGGCATCCCCTACGAGCAGTACTTC.

The chain combines TRBV6-5 with TRBJ2-2, with 8 bases that match TRBD1. The germline gives CDR1 MNHEY, CDR2 SVGAGI. The CDR3 loop spans 14 amino acids. V trimming: 6 bases; J trimming: 6 bases; junction bases outside the gene matches: 6. The CDR3 here is CASRDRVNSGELFF. DNA for the CDR3: TGTGCCAGCAGGGACAGGGTAAATTCCGGGGAGCTGTTTTTT.

The chain carries TRBV9 and TRBJ2-2; 9 bases align to TRBD2. The CDR3 extends over 23 amino acids. Unmatched junction bases numbered 25, after V lost 3 bases and J lost 1 base. Germline lookup yields CDR1 SGDLS and CDR2 YYNGEE. CDR3 region: CASSAKTPAGGTAHKKNTGELFF. The CDR3 nucleotides read TGTGCCAGCAGCGCCAAAACGCCGGCGGGGGGGACCGCTCATAAAAAGAACACCGGGGAGCTGTTTTTT.

The J gene is TRBJ1-2, the V gene TRBV6-1, with a tentative D call TRBD1 (5 bases). The CDR3 runs to 13 residues. V lost 6 bases to trimming and J lost 6 bases, with 14 bases between them. Germline CDR1 reads MNHNS; CDR2 reads SASEGT. The CDR3 loop reads CASRVEGSDGYTF. CDR3 bases: TGTGCCAGCAGAGTAGAGGGGTCTGATGGCTACACCTTC.